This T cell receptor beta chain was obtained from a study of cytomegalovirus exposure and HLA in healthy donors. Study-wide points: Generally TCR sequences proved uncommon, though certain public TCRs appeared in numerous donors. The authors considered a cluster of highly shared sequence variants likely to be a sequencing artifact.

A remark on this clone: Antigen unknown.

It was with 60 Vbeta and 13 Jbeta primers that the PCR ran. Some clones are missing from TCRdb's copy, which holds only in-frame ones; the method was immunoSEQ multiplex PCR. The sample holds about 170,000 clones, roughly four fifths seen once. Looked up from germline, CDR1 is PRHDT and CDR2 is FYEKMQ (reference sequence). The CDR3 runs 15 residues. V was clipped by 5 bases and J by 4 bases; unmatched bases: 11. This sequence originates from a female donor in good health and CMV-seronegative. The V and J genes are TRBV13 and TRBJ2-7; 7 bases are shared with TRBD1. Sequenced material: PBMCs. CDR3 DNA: TGTGCCAGCAGCACATTCGGGACAGACTCTTACGAGCAGTACTTC. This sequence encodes CASSTFGTDSYEQYF.